This TCR beta chain was recovered during a study of shared clonotypes between healthy human individuals (dated by TCRdb to the early 2020s). About the study as a whole: Three men and a couple of women, aged 18 to 49 years, made up the cohort. For each donor, three plates each were used for CD4 naive and CD4 memory, two plates were used for CD8 naive, and one plate was used for CD8 memory. Blood TCR repertoires of 5 or 6 healthy adults were deeply sequenced to estimate repertoire size and the extent of clonotype sharing between individuals. Libraries were prepared and TCR repertoires were sequenced by different laboratories using diverse techniques, in order to increase sequencing depth and limit assay-specific biases. Leukapheresis yielded between about 0.85 and 10 billion PBMCs per donor. The full study reports these points: Sharing across several donors was observed for approximately 4.6% of naive CD4, under 4% of naive CD8, over 2% of memory CD4, and around 0.4% of memory CD8 clonotypes. Naive subsets generally had larger estimated clonotype richness than memory subsets did. Compared with non-shared clonotypes, the clonotypes found in all four sorted-subset donors had higher generation probabilities. Pairwise subsampling led to the expectation that sequencing depth would affect the degree of clonotype sharing among donors. Sampling was restricted to blood, and TCR repertoires in tissue are likely to differ from TCR repertoires in blood. Even with the large sequencing depth, rarefaction of the sorted-subset datasets indicated that sequencing was incomplete. The genetic and exposure-history diversity represented was limited by the small number of donors.

CD8 naive samples were obtained by positive selection for CCR7 among CD45RO-negative cells, yielding a CD45RA+CCR7+ population from which TemRA cells were excluded. The donors were healthy, HIV-negative adults with no recently reported acute infections or vaccinations. Every donor was a Caucasian adult residing in Nashville, Tennessee, USA. Blood was obtained by leukapheresis, after which PBMCs were separated by Ficoll-Histopaque density gradient centrifugation and cryopreserved in liquid nitrogen vapor phase. Analytical flow cytometry was used to check the purity and quantity of each magnetically sorted T cell population. Each sorted fraction had its genomic DNA isolated and then quantified by UV absorbance on a Nanodrop 2000c. Unmatched junction bases come to 7, with V trimmed by 4 bases and J by 7 bases. The germline V gene (reference sequence) yields SGHNT for CDR1 and YYREEE for CDR2. The CDR3 sequence holds 13 residues, the cysteine and phenylalanine included. The CDR3 DNA has 39 bases and is translated from base 1.

Notes on this clone: No antigen is known for it. The input lacks base qualities; no much larger clone sits a single base away.

TCR CDR3 regions were amplified from genomic DNA by multiplex PCR using the deep immunoSEQ assay. Extracted genomic DNA from each cell subset was spread evenly across all wells of several immunoSEQ 96-well plates, with each plate serving as a replicate. Each replicate PCR for sorted subsets received around 200 ng genomic DNA, equal to tens of thousands of T cell genomes. The purified libraries were quantified using a Qubit 3.0 fluorometer, sized with a Bioanalyzer 2100, and then quantified again using the KAPA Library Quantification kit. Every immunoSEQ 96-well plate was sequenced on a dedicated single-read 150-cycle Illumina NextSeq 550 flow cell. From the authors' description of their analysis: The immunoSEQ output contained only junctional sequences without quality scores, so filtering could not match that applied to full-length reads. Sequences were annotated with PyIR, a Python wrapper for IgBLAST v1.9, using IMGT germline references to assign V/J genes and CDR3. Reads were removed for weak V/J assignments (E-value above 1e-6), missing CDR3, stop codons, out-of-frame junctions, or ambiguous translated residues. V3J clonotypes were defined by identical inferred V gene, J gene, and CDR3 amino acid sequence. The percentage overlap between two repertoires was calculated by dividing the number of shared unique clonotypes by the size of the smaller repertoire. RTK rarefaction, the Chao1 estimator, and Recon v2.1 estimates of unobserved clonotypes were used to assess repertoire richness. Generation probabilities for all TCRbeta clonotypes obtained by the gDNA method from a handful of donors were computed using OLGA. In its TCRdb copy, this immuneACCESS table keeps in-frame sequences only and misses some clones. Where compared with another copy, unresolved V genes explain less than half of these, and the others have no known cause. The V and J calls and clone size come from that table; D and trimming were worked out from the DNA. The sample contains 760,000 or so clones, about 96% of them found a single time. The ten biggest clones cover around 0.25% of the sample.

The chain links TRBV5-4 with TRBJ1-1, with 7 central nucleotides matching TRBD1. Material: naive CD8+ T cells sorted from blood. The cell subset or site label for this specimen denotes: CD45RA+CCR7+. This TCR was sampled from a man younger than 45 in good health. The DNA is as follows: TGTGCCAGCAGCATGCCACAGGGGTTTGAAGCTTTCTTT. It translates as CASSMPQGFEAFF.